This TCR beta chain was recorded in a study of blood T cell repertoires in COVID-19 (dated by TCRdb to between 2020 and 2021). For context, the study as a whole: The collaborator samples originated in the United States, Italy and Spain and spanned the acute and convalescent phases of COVID-19. The prospective study material was composed of cDNA or gDNA derived from T cells, B-cell-depleted T cells, or PBMCs. HLA class I and class II types, where available, came from metadata supplied by the sample provider rather than from assay-based typing. A de-identified subject ID, COVID-19 status, age in years and sex were almost always included in the sample metadata. Deeply sampled blood TCRbeta repertoires from subjects exposed to, actively infected with, or recovered from COVID-19 were included in the dataset. Samples came from the ongoing ImmuneRACE study (first 160 participants) plus 1,254 subjects from 6 global collaborators. A freely available public database, intended as a resource for researchers studying the immune response to SARS-CoV-2, is where the repertoires were released.

The immunoSEQ Assay, a bias-controlled multiplex PCR, was used to amplify TCRbeta CDR3 regions from genomic DNA. For the original study's pipeline: Within the assay, amplification of reference gene primers was used to estimate how many nucleated cells each sample contained. To quantify the absolute abundance of each unique TCRbeta CDR3 rearrangement, sequence reads were collapsed and filtered. Productive Simpson clonality was computed per sample as the square root of Simpson's diversity index over productive rearrangements. This immuneACCESS table, as held by TCRdb, lists in-frame sequences with V and J called but not all clones. Of the missing ones, under half trace to an unresolved V gene in checked studies; the others have no known cause. V, J and clone size reflect that table, while D and trimming were determined from the DNA. A total of some 100,000 clones appear in this sample, 80% to 95% of them only once. The ten top clones hold around 5.7% of the sample.

In regard to this clone: Its antigen is unknown. Base qualities are not recorded, but no much larger clone differs from it by a single base.

A distance of 13 bases separates the germline ends of V and J, which lose 3 bases and 5 bases respectively. For CDR1 and CDR2, the germline V gene lists KGHSH and LQKENI. The CDR3 runs 14 residues from the cysteine to the phenylalanine. The entry retains the CDR3 DNA only, 42 bases that are in frame from base 1. Collaborating institutions collected whole blood in K2EDTA tubes following their own protocols. For TCRbeta analysis, collaborators shipped samples as frozen whole blood, isolated PBMCs, or DNA extracted from either of those sample types. General conclusions and limits of the study: The quantity of clinical and demographic metadata differed by source and by participant and was supplied without curation.

The receptor chain draws on TRBV18 and TRBJ2-5; tentative D gene TRBD1, with 5 bases matching. The receptor comes from a man in his 70s with acute or convalescent COVID-19. The sequenced sample was peripheral blood. The CDR3 reads CASSPAHRQETQYF. In nucleotides, the sequence is TGTGCCAGCTCACCCGCGCACAGGCAGGAGACCCAGTACTTC.